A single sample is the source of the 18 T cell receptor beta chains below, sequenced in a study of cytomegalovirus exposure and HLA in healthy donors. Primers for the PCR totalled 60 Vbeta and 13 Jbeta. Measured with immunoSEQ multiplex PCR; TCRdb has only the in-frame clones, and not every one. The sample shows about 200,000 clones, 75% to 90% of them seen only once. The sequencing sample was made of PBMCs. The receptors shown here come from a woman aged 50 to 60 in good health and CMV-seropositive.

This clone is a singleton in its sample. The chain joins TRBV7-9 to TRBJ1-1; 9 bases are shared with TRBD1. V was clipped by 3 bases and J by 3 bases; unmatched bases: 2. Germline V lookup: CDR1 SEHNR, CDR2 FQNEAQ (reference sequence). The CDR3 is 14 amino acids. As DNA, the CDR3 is TGTGCCAGCAGCTTTCGACAGGGGGACACTGAAGCTTTCTTT. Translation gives CASSFRQGDTEAFF.

CDR3 DNA sequence: TGTGCCAGCAGCTTTCCCGTTAGCGGGGGGGTCGGAGAGACCCAGTACTTC. Translated: CASSFPVSGGVGETQYF. V usage is TRBV7-9 and J usage is TRBJ2-5, with TRBD2 identical over 11 bases. Looked up from germline, CDR1 is SEHNR and CDR2 is FQNEAQ (reference sequence). V trimming: 3 bases; J trimming: 4 bases; junction bases outside the gene matches: 10. The CDR3 is made up of 17 amino acids.

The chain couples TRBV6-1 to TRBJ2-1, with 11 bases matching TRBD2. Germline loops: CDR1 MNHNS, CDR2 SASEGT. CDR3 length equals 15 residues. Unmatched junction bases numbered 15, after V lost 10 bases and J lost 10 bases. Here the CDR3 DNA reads TGTGCCACCAAAACCGGGACTAGCGGTATTTTGGAGCAGTTCTTC. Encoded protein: CATKTGTSGILEQFF.

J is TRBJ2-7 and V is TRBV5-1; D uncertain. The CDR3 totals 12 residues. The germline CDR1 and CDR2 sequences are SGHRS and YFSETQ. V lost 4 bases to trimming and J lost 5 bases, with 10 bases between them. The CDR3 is CASSGRSDEQYF. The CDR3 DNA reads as TGCGCCAGCAGCGGCCGCAGCGACGAGCAGTACTTC.

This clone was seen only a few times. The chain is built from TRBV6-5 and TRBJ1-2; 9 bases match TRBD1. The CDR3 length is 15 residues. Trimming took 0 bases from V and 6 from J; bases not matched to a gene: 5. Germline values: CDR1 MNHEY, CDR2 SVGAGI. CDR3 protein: CASSYSGTGTNGYTF. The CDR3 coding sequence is TGTGCCAGCAGTTACTCCGGGACAGGGACCAATGGCTACACCTTC.

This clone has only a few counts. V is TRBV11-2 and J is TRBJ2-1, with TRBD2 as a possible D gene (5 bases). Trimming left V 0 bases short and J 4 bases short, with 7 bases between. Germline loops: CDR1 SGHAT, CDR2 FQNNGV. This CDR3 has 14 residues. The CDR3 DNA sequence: TGTGCCAGCAGCTTAGACGGGATATACAATGAGCAGTTCTTC. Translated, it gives CASSLDGIYNEQFF.

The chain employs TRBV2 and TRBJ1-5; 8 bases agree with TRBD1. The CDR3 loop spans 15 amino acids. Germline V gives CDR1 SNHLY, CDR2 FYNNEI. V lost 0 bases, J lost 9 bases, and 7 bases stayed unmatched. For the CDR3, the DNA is TGTGCCAGCAGTGAAGCGCTTCCAGGGGGCCCGCCCCAGCATTTT. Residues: CASSEALPGGPPQHF.

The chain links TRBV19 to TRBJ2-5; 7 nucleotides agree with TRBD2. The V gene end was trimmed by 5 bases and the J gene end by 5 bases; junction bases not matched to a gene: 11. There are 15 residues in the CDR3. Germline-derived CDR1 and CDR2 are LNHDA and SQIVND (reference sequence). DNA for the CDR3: TGTGCCAGTAGTTTGGTAGCGGGTCTCCTGGAGACCCAGTACTTC. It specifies CASSLVAGLLETQYF.

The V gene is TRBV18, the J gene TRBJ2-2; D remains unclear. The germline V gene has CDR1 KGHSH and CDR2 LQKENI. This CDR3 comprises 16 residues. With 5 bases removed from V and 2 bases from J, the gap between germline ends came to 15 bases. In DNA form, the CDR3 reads TGTGCCAGCTCAGAAACCTCGGGTGGAAACACCGGGGAGCTGTTTTTT. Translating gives CASSETSGGNTGELFF.

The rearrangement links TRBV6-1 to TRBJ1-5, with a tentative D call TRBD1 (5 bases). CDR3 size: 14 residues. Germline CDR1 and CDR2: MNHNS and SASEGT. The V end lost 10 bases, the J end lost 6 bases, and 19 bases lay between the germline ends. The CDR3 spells CATSPGGFGQPQHF. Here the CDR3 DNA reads TGTGCCACCAGCCCGGGGGGGTTTGGTCAGCCCCAGCATTTT.

CDR3 coding DNA: TGTGCCAGCTCACCCCTGGTAGCGGGAGGGAACGAGCAGTACTTC. This sequence encodes CASSPLVAGGNEQYF. The V call is TRBV18, the J call TRBJ2-7, with TRBD2 identical over 11 bases. There are 15 residues in the CDR3. J lost 5 bases, V lost 3 bases, and 6 bases had no gene match. Germline assignment: CDR1 KGHSH and CDR2 LQKENI.

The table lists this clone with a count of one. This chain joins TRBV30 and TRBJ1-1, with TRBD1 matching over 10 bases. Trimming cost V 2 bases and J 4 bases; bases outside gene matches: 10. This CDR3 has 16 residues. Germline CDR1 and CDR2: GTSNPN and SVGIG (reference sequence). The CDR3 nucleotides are TGTGCCTGGAGTATCCAGGGACAGGGGTCATTCACTGAAGCTTTCTTT. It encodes CAWSIQGQGSFTEAFF.

The CDR3 sequence is CASSRAGGTDTQYF. CDR3 coding DNA: TGTGCCAGTAGTAGGGCGGGAGGCACAGATACGCAGTATTTT. The genes are TRBV19 and TRBJ2-3; TRBD2 matches 7 bases. CDR1 is LNHDA and CDR2 is SQIVND in the germline V gene (reference sequence). The CDR3 totals 14 residues. J gave up 1 base and V 4 bases, and 2 bases lay outside the gene matches. Supplemented by reference TRBV19 and TRBJ2-3, the full variable domain reads DGGITQSPKYLFRKEGQNVTLSCEQNLNHDAMYWYRQDPGQGLRLIYYSQIVNDFQKGDIAEGYSVSREKKESFPLTVTSAQKNPTAFYLCASSRAGGTDTQYFGPGTRLTVL.

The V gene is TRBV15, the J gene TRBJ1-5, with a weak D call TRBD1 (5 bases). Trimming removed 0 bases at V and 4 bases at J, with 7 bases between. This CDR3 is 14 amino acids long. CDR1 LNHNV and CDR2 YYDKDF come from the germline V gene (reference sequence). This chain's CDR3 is CATSRDRANQPQHF. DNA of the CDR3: TGTGCCACCAGCAGAGACAGGGCTAATCAGCCCCAGCATTTT.

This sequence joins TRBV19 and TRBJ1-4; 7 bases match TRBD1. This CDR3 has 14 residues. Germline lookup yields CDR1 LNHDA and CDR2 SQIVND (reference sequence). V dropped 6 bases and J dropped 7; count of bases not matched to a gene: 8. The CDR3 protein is CASRTGTASEKLFF. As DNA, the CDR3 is TGTGCCAGTAGAACCGGGACAGCGAGTGAAAAACTGTTTTTT.

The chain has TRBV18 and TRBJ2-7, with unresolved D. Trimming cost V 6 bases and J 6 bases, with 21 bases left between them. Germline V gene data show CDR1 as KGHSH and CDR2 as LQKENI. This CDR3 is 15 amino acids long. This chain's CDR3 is CASSLLPPRGSEQYF. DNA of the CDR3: TGTGCCAGCTCTCTCCTCCCGCCCAGAGGCTCCGAGCAGTACTTC.

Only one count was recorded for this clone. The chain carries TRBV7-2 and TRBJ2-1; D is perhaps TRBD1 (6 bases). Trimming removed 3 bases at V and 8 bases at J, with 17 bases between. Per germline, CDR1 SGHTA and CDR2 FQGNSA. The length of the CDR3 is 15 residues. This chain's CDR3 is CASSFNHRVSDEQFF. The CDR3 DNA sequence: TGTGCCAGCAGCTTCAATCACAGGGTCAGCGATGAGCAGTTCTTC.

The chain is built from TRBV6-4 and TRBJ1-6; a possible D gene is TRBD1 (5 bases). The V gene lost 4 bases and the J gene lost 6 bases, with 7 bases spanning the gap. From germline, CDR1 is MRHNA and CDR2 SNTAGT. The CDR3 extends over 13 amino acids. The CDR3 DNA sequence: TGTGCCAGCAGTGTGACAGTTAATTCACCCCTCCACTTT. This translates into CASSVTVNSPLHF.